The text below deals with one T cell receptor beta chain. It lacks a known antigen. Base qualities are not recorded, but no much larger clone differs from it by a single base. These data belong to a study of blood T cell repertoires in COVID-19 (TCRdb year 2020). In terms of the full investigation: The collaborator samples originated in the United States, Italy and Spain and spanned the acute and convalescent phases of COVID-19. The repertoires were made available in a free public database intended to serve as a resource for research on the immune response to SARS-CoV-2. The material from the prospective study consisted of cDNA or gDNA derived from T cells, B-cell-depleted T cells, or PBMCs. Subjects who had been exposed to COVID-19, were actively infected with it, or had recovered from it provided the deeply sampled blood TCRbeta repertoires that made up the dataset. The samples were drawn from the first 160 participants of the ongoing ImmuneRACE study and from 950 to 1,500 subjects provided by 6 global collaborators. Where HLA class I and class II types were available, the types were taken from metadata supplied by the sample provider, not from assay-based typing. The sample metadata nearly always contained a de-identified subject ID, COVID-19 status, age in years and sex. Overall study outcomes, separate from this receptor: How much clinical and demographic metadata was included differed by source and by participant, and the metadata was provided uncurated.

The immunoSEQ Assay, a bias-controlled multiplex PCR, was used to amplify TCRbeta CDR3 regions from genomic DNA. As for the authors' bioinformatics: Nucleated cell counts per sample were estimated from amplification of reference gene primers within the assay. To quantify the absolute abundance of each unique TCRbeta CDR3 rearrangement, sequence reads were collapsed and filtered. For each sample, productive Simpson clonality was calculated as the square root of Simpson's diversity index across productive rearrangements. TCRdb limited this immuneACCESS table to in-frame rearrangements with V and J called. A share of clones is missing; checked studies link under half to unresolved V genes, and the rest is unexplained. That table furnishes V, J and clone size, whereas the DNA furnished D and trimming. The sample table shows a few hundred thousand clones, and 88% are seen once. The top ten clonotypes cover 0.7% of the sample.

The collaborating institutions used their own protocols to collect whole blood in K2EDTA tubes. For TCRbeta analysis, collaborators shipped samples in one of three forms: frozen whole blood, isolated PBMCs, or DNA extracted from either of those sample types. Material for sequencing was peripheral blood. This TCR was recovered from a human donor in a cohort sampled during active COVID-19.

The DNA is TGTGCCAGCAGCTATCAGGGAGGCGAGCAGTACTTC. It translates as CASSYQGGEQYF. The chain was built from TRBV7-6 and TRBJ2-7; the D region possibly corresponds to TRBD2 (6 bases align). V sheds 4 bases and J sheds 6 bases, leaving 10 bases between their ends. From the cysteine up to the phenylalanine, the CDR3 has a length of 12 residues. The sequence is cut down to CDR3 DNA, 36 bases in frame from base 1. The CDR1 and CDR2 encoded by the germline V gene are SGHVS and FNYEAQ.